The 8 T cell receptor beta chains given below trace back to one sample, sequenced in a study of immune characterization of retroperitoneal liposarcoma. TCRdb reanalysed the PCR reads using MiXCR and keeps one entry per CDR3 protein. The data contain around 11,000 distinct CDR3 sequences, approximately 24% of them singletons. Sequenced: blood. The receptors were sampled from a male donor with retroperitoneal liposarcoma.

This clonotype came up many times. This chain connects TRBV6-1 to TRBJ2-2; a weak D match, TRBD2 (6 bases). Trimming shortened V by 5 bases and J by 4 bases, and 14 bases separated the two germline ends. The germline V gene has CDR1 MNHNS and CDR2 SASEGT. The CDR3 consists of 15 residues. This chain's CDR3 is CASSWNWGVTGELFF. The CDR3, as DNA: TGTGCCAGCAGTTGGAATTGGGGGGTCACCGGGGAGCTGTTTTTT.

In this sample, this clonotype turned up many times. V usage is TRBV6-1 and J usage is TRBJ1-4; perhaps TRBD1 as D (6 bases). This CDR3 has 13 residues. Germline CDR1 and CDR2: MNHNS and SASEGT. With 8 bases removed from V and 3 bases from J, the gap between germline ends came to 10 bases. The CDR3 sequence is CASWDISNEKLFF. The DNA for the CDR3 is TGTGCCAGCTGGGACATTTCTAATGAAAAACTGTTTTTT.

By share of the sample, this clonotype is medium-sized (0.01 to 0.1%). This chain's CDR3 is CASSYSTLAGRNTGELFF. The CDR3 DNA follows: TGTGCCAGCAGTTACTCGACGCTAGCGGGGAGGAACACCGGGGAGCTGTTTTTT. This rearrangement joins TRBV6-5 to TRBJ2-2; 9 positions match TRBD2. With 0 bases clipped from V and 1 base from J, the junction kept 6 bases outside the gene matches. This CDR3 region has 18 residues. The germline V gene has CDR1 MNHEY and CDR2 SVGAGI.

The chain couples TRBV27 to TRBJ2-1, with TRBD1 identical over 11 bases. The CDR3 contains 15 residues. With V trimmed by 4 bases and J by 8 bases, 7 bases remained unmatched. Germline V lookup: CDR1 MNHEY, CDR2 SMNVEV (reference sequence). CDR3 region: CASSSWGQGVHEQFF. CDR3 bases: TGTGCCAGCAGTTCTTGGGGACAGGGGGTCCATGAGCAGTTCTTC.

This chain uses TRBV7-2 with TRBJ2-5; weak D call: TRBD1 (6 bases). TRBJ2-1 explains the end of the DNA better; the J call may be wrong. There are 14 residues in the CDR3. Germline V gene sequence: CDR1 SGHTA, CDR2 FQGNSA. CDR3 in amino acids: CASSLDRAQETQFF. CDR3 in DNA: TGTGCCAGCAGCTTAGACAGGGCTCAAGAGACCCAGTTCTTC.

The chain carries TRBV9 and TRBJ2-5; 8 bases fit TRBD2. Per germline, CDR1 SGDLS and CDR2 YYNGEE. This CDR3 region has 16 residues. V trimming: 4 bases; J trimming: 2 bases; junction bases outside the gene matches: 10. The DNA of the CDR3 is TGTGCCAGCAGCCCCCGTATCAGCGGGGGTCAAGAGACCCAGTACTTC. This gives the protein CASSPRISGGQETQYF.

The gene calls are TRBV10-2 and TRBJ2-2; 8 nucleotides match TRBD2. V lost 8 bases and J lost 3; bases outside the gene matches: 8. CDR1 and CDR2 (germline): WSHSY, SAAADI. This CDR3 is built from 15 residues. CDR3 residues: CASRLTSVDTGELFF. The CDR3 nucleotides read TGCGCCAGCCGACTGACTAGCGTGGACACCGGGGAGCTGTTTTTT.

By share, this clonotype ranks as medium-sized. This chain links TRBV6-1 with TRBJ2-1; 8 bases agree with TRBD2. The CDR3 totals 16 residues. Germline loops: CDR1 MNHNS, CDR2 SASEGT. The trim removed 7 bases at V and 6 bases at J, leaving 14 bases unmatched. CDR3 protein: CASKTLRGGGGNEQFF. The DNA of the CDR3 is TGTGCCAGCAAAACTTTACGGGGGGGCGGTGGCAATGAGCAGTTCTTC.